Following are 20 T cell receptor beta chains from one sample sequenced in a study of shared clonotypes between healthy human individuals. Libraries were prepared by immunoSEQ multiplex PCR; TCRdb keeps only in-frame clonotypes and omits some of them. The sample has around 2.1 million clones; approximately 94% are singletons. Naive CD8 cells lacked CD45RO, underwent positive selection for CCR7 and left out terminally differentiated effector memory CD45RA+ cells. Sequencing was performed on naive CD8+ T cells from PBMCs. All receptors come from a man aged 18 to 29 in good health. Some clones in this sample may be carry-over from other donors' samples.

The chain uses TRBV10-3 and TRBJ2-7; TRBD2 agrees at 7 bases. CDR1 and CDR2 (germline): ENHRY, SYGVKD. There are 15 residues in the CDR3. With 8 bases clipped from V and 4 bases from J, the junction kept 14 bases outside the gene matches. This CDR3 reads CAISTESGGGYEQYF. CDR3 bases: TGTGCCATCTCGACCGAATCGGGAGGAGGGTACGAGCAGTACTTC.

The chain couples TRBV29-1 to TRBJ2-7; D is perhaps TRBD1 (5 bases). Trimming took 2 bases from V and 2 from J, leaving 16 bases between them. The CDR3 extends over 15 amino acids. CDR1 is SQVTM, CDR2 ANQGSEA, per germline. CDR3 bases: TGCAGCGTTGAATTACAGGACACACCAACCTACGAGCAGTACTTC. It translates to CSVELQDTPTYEQYF.

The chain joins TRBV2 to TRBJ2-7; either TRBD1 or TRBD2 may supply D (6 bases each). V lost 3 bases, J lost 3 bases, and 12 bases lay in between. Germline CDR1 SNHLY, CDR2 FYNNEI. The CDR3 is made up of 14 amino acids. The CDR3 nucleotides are TGTGCCAGCAGTGACCCCGGGGGCGTCTACGAGCAGTACTTC. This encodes CASSDPGGVYEQYF.

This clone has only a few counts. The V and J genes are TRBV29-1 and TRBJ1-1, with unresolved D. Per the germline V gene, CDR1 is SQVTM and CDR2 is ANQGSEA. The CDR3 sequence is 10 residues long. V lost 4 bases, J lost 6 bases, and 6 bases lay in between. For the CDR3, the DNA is TGCAGCGTTGTGATTGCTGAAGCTTTCTTT. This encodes CSVVIAEAFF.

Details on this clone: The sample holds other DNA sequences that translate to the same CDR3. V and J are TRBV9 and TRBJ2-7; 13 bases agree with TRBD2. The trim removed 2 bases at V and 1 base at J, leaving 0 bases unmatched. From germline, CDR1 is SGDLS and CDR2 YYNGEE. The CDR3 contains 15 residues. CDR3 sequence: CASSVGLAGSYEQYF. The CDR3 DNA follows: TGTGCCAGCAGCGTGGGACTAGCGGGGTCCTACGAGCAGTACTTC. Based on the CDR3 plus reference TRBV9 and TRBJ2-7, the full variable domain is DSGVTQTPKHLITATGQRVTLRCSPRSGDLSVYWYQQSLDQGLQFLIQYYNGEERAKGNILERFSAQQFPDLHSELNLSSLELGDSALYFCASSVGLAGSYEQYFGPGTRLTVT.

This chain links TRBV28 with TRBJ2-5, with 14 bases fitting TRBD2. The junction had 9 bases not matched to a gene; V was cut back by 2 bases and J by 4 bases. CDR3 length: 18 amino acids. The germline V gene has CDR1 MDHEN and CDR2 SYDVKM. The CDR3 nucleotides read TGTGCCAGCAGTTTAGGGACTAGCGGGAGTATGGTACGAGAGACCCAGTACTTC. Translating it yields CASSLGTSGSMVRETQYF.

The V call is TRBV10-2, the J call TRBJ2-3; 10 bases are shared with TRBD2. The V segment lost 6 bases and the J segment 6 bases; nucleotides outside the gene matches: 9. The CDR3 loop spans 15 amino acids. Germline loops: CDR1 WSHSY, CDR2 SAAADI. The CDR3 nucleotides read TGCGCCAGCAGGAATAGCGGGAGGATTAAGGATACGCAGTATTTT. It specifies CASRNSGRIKDTQYF.

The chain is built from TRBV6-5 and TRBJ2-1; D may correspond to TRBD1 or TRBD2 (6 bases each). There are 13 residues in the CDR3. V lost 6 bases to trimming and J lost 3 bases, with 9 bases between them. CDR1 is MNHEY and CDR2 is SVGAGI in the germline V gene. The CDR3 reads CASSKGGYNEQFF. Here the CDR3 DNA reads TGTGCCAGCAGCAAGGGGGGCTACAATGAGCAGTTCTTC.

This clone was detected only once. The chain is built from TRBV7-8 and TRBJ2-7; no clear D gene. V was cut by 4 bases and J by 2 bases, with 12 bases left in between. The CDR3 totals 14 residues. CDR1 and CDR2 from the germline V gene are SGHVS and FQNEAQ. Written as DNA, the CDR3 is TGTGCCAGCAGCTCCCGGACGTATACCTACGAGCAGTACTTC. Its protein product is CASSSRTYTYEQYF.

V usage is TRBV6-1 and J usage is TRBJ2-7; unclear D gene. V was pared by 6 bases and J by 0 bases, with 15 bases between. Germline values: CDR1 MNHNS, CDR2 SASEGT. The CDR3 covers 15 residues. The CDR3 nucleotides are TGTGCCAGCAGATTAGTCGTTAAAATCTCCTACGAGCAGTACTTC. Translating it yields CASRLVVKISYEQYF.

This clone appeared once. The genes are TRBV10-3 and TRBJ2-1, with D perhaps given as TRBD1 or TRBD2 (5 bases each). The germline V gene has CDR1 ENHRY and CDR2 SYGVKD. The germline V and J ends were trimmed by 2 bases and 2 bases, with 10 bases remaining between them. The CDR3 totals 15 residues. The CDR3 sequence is CAISEPRETYNEQFF. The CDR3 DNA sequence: TGTGCCATCAGTGAGCCCAGGGAGACCTACAATGAGCAGTTCTTC.

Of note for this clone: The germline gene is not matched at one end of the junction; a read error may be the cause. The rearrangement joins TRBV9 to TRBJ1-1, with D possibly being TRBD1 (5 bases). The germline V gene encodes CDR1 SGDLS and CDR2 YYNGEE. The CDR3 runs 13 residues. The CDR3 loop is CASSSDQGRSVVF. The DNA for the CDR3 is TGTGCCAGCAGCTCGGACCAGGGACGGTCGGTTGTCTTT.

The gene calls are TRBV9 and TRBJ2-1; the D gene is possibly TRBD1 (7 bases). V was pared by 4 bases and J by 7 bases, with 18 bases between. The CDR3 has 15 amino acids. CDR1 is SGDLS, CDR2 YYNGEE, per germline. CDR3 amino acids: CASSLGAGGGNEQFF. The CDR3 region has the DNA TGTGCCAGCAGCCTGGGGGCAGGGGGAGGAAATGAGCAGTTCTTC.

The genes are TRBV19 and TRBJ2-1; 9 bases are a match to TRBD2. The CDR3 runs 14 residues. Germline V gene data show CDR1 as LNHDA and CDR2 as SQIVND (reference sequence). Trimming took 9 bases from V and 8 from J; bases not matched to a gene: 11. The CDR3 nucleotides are TGTGCCAGCGGCACGAGCGGGAGGAGGGATGAGCAGTTCTTC. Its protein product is CASGTSGRRDEQFF.

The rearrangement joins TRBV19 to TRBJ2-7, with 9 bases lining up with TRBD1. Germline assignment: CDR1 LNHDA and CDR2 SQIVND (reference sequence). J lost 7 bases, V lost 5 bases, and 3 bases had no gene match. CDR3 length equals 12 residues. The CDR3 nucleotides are TGTGCCAGTAGTGTCGACAGGGGGGAGCAGTACTTC. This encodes CASSVDRGEQYF.

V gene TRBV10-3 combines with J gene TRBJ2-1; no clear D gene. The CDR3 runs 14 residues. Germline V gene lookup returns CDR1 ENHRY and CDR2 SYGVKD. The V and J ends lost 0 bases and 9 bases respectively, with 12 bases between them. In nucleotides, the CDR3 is TGTGCCATCAGTGAGTCGATAGCTGGCGTTGAGCAGTTCTTC. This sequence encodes CAISESIAGVEQFF.

CDR3 DNA sequence: TGTGCCAGCTCACCAACGCCAGGCGGCGCGGAAAACATTCAGTACTTC. It yields the protein CASSPTPGGAENIQYF. The J gene is TRBJ2-4, the V gene TRBV18; D is unresolved. The CDR3 length is 16 residues. V was cut by 2 bases and J by 5 bases, with 16 bases left in between. Germline V gene lookup returns CDR1 KGHSH and CDR2 LQKENI.

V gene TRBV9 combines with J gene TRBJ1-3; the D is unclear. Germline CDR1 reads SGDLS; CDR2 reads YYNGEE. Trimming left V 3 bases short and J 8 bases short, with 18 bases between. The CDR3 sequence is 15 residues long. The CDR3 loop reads CASSAGPPGIDTIYF. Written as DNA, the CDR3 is TGTGCCAGCAGCGCCGGACCCCCGGGGATTGACACCATATATTTT.

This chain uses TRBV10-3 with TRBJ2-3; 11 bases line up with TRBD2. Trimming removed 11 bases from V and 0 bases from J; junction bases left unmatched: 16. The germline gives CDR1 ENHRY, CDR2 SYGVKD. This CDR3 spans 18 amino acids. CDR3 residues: CAAGDLAGGSPSTDTQYF. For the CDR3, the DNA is TGTGCCGCAGGGGATCTAGCGGGAGGTTCTCCTAGCACAGATACGCAGTATTTT.

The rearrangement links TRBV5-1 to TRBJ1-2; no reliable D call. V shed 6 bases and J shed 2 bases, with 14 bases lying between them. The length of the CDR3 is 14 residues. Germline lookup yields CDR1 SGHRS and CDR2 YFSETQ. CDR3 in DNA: TGCGCCAGCACCAATCCATCCGCCAACTATGGCTACACCTTC. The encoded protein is CASTNPSANYGYTF.